Described below is a single T cell receptor (beta chain) sequence and its context. The CDR3 sequence is 15 residues long. CDR1 SGHRS and CDR2 YFSETQ come from the germline V gene. The junction had 8 bases not matched to a gene; V was cut back by 4 bases and J by 2 bases. The sample comes from a study of blood T cell repertoires in COVID-19. Study at large: Samples came from the United States, Italy and Spain, spanning acute and convalescent COVID-19. The analysed material was cDNA or gDNA that came from T cells, B-cell-depleted T cells, or PBMCs.

Original processing notes: Reference gene primer amplification in the assay estimated nucleated cell counts. Libraries were prepared by immunoSEQ multiplex PCR; TCRdb keeps only in-frame clonotypes and omits some of them. V, J and clone size are taken as reported in that table, and D and trimming were inferred from the DNA itself. The sample includes about 250,000 clones, about 86% of them seen just once. Sequenced sample: peripheral blood. The TCR was taken from a man of 80 years or more with acute or convalescent COVID-19. The chain is built from TRBV5-1 and TRBJ2-5, with 7 bases lining up with TRBD2. The chain's CDR3 is CASSLLRREQETQYF. The CDR3 coding sequence is TGCGCCAGCAGCCTCCTCCGGCGGGAGCAAGAGACCCAGTACTTC.